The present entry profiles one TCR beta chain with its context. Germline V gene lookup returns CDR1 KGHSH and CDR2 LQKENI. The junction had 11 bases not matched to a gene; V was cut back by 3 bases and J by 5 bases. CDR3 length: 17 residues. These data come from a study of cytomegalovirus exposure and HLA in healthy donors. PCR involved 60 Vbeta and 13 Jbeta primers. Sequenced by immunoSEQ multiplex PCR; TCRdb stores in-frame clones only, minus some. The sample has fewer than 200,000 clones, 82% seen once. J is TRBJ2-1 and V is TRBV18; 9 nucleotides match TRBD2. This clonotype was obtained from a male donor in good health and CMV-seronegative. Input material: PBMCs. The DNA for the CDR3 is TGTGCCAGCTCACCTCTACCGGGACTAGCAGATGACAATGAGCAGTTCTTC. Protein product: CASSPLPGLADDNEQFF.